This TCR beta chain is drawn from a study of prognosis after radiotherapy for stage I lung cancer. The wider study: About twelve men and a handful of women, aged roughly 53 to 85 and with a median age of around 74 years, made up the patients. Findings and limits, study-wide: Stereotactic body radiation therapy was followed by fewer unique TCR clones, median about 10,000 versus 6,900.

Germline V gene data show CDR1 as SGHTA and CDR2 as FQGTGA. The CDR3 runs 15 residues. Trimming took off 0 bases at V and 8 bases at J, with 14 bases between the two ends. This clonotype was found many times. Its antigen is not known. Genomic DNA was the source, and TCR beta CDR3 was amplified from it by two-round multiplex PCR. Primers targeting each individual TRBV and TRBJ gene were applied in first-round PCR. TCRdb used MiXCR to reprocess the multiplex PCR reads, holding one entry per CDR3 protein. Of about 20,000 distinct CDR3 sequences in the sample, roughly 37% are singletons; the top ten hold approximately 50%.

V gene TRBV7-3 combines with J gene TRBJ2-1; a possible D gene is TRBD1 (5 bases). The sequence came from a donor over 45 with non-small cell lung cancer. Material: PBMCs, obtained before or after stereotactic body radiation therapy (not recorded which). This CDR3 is CASSLTSRARHEQFF. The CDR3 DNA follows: TGTGCCAGCAGCTTAACTTCCAGGGCCCGTCATGAGCAGTTCTTC. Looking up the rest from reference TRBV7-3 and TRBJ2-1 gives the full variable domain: GAGVSQTPSNKVTEKGKYVELRCDPISGHTALYWYRQSLGQGPEFLIYFQGTGAADDSGLPNDRFFAVRPEGSVSTLKIQRTERGDSAVYLCASSLTSRARHEQFFGPGTRLTVL.